Listed below are T cell receptor beta chains from one sample, sequenced in a study of CD4 T cells in relation to SARS-CoV-2 and coronaviruses. Repertoires were generated with immunoSEQ multiplex PCR, while TCRdb's copy carries only in-frame clones and drops some. The sample has approximately 16,000 clones, 60% to 80% seen once. These receptors lack a known antigen. Sequencing was done on a sample of CD4+ T cells from PBMCs, cultured in vitro. The receptors derive from a human donor in good health. CDR3s include the opening cysteine and the closing phenylalanine or tryptophan. The order of the fields is J gene, V gene, clone size, D gene, CDR3 protein, CDR3 DNA. The D gene is left open where the match is weak. Size tells how often a clone was seen (once, few, many) or the class of an expanded clone, and some rows leave it out.

TRBJ2-3,TRBV7-3,-,-,CASSLEGSSTDTQYF,TGTGCCAGCAGCTTAGAGGGGTCGTCGACAGATACGCAGTATTTT
TRBJ1-5,TRBV13,-,TRBD1,CASSLGQGNQPQHF,TGTGCCAGCAGCTTGGGACAGGGGAATCAGCCCCAGCATTTT
TRBJ2-7,TRBV18,few,-,CASSSQGLNEQYF,TGTGCCAGCTCATCACAGGGTCTTAACGAGCAGTACTTC
TRBJ2-4,TRBV19,-,-,CASSMRGLEAKNIQYF,TGTGCCAGTAGTATGAGAGGGTTGGAAGCCAAAAACATTCAGTACTTC
TRBJ2-5,TRBV5-1,-,-,CASSLGSFQETQYF,TGCGCCAGCAGCTTAGGCAGCTTCCAAGAGACCCAGTACTTC
TRBJ2-7,TRBV4-1,-,-,CASSALGITGSYEQYF,TGCGCCAGCAGCGCGCTGGGGATCACTGGCTCCTACGAGCAGTACTTC
TRBJ1-1,TRBV28,-,-,CASSLYFRQMNTEAFF,TGTGCCAGCAGTTTATACTTTCGTCAAATGAACACTGAAGCTTTCTTT
TRBJ1-5,TRBV18,-,-,CASSPGEDQPQHF,TGTGCCAGCTCACCTGGAGAGGATCAGCCCCAGCATTTT
TRBJ2-1,TRBV6-4,-,-,CASSQGLNSYNEQFF,TGTGCCAGCAGCCAGGGACTTAACTCCTACAATGAGCAGTTCTTC
TRBJ2-7,TRBV6-5,-,TRBD1,CASSIRTGSGHEQYF,TGTGCCAGCAGTATTCGGACAGGGAGTGGACACGAGCAGTACTTC
TRBJ2-5,TRBV4-1,-,TRBD2,CASSLLGLAGGFGETQYF,TGCGCCAGCAGCCTTCTCGGACTAGCGGGAGGGTTTGGGGAGACCCAGTACTTC
TRBJ1-4,TRBV28,few,TRBD1,CASSVQGTNEKLFF,TGTGCCAGCAGTGTACAGGGGACGAATGAAAAACTGTTTTTT
TRBJ1-1,TRBV2,-,-,CASSDFRFRDDTEAFF,TGTGCCAGCAGTGATTTTCGGTTCCGGGATGACACTGAAGCTTTCTTT
TRBJ2-5,TRBV5-1,-,TRBD1,CASSLSGFRDREETQYF,TGCGCCAGCAGCTTAAGTGGCTTCCGGGACAGAGAAGAGACCCAGTACTTC
TRBJ2-7,TRBV2,few,TRBD2,CASSGRLAGVGEQYF,TGTGCCAGCAGTGGAAGACTAGCGGGAGTAGGCGAGCAGTACTTC
TRBJ2-5,TRBV7-2,few,-,CASSPQSNLKTQYF,TGTGCCAGCAGCCCCCAATCGAATTTAAAGACCCAGTACTTC
TRBJ2-3,TRBV3-1/TRBV3-2,-,-,CASSQGGTDTQYF,TGTGCCAGCAGCCAAGGAGGGACAGATACGCAGTATTTT
TRBJ2-7,TRBV5-4,few,-,CASSLALGAANF,TGTGCCAGCAGCTTGGCCCTGGGGGCGGCGAACTTC
TRBJ2-1,TRBV27,few,-,CASSLLASPFEFF,TGTGCCAGCAGTTTATTGGCCAGTCCCTTTGAGTTCTTC
TRBJ2-7,TRBV7-6,-,-,CASSLALEQYF,TGTGCCAGCAGCTTAGCGCTCGAGCAGTACTTC
TRBJ1-1,TRBV3-1/TRBV3-2,-,-,CASSQELTNKGTEAFF,TGTGCCAGCAGCCAAGAGTTGACGAACAAGGGCACTGAAGCTTTCTTT
TRBJ1-5,TRBV2,-,TRBD1,CASSGQGAISEPQHF,TGTGCCAGCAGTGGACAGGGGGCAATATCTGAGCCCCAGCATTTT
TRBJ2-7,TRBV5-4,once,-,CASSAGQTYEQYF,TGTGCCAGCAGCGCGGGACAGACCTACGAGCAGTACTTC
TRBJ2-1,TRBV5-5,-,-,CASTQKLLKQGLGQFF,TGTGCCAGCACCCAAAAACTATTAAAACAGGGTCTAGGGCAGTTCTTC
TRBJ2-2,TRBV5-4,once,TRBD2,CASSPSGITNTGELFF,TGTGCCAGCAGCCCTAGCGGGATTACGAACACCGGGGAGCTGTTTTTT
TRBJ2-3,TRBV18,-,TRBD1,CASSPLSGQGSADTQYF,TGTGCCAGCTCACCCCTCTCGGGACAGGGATCGGCAGATACGCAGTATTTT
TRBJ1-6,TRBV28,once,-,CASNLDSYNSPLHF,TGTGCCAGCAACCTGGACAGTTATAATTCACCCCTCCACTTT
TRBJ2-7,TRBV28,-,TRBD1,CASKLTQGATYEQYF,TGTGCCAGCAAACTCACCCAGGGGGCGACCTACGAGCAGTACTTC
TRBJ1-4,TRBV6-5,-,TRBD1,CASRPGQSEKLFF,TGTGCCAGCAGACCGGGACAGTCTGAAAAACTGTTTTTT
TRBJ2-1,TRBV6-5,once,-,CASSPEMSYWNEQFF,TGTGCCAGCAGTCCCGAGATGAGCTACTGGAATGAGCAGTTCTTC
TRBJ1-6,TRBV2,-,-,CASSVPGLINSPLHF,TGTGCCAGCAGTGTTCCCGGGCTTATTAATTCACCCCTCCACTTT
TRBJ2-7,TRBV6-5,-,-,CASRLTESSYEQYF,TGTGCCAGCAGATTGACGGAGAGCTCCTACGAGCAGTACTTC
TRBJ2-1,TRBV19,medium-sized,-,CASSIGARRHNEQFF,TGTGCCAGTAGTATAGGGGCGAGACGTCACAATGAGCAGTTCTTC
TRBJ2-1,TRBV3-1/TRBV3-2,-,-,CASSHRGALSYNEQFF,TGTGCCAGCAGCCACCGGGGAGCGCTCTCCTACAATGAGCAGTTCTTC
TRBJ1-1,TRBV28,-,-,CASSLFPTIGENTEAFF,TGTGCCAGCAGTTTATTCCCCACAATCGGGGAGAACACTGAAGCTTTCTTT
TRBJ1-2,TRBV7-9,-,-,CASSLNGGADGYTF,TGTGCCAGCAGCTTAAACGGGGGCGCGGATGGCTACACCTTC
TRBJ2-1,TRBV24-1,-,-,CATSDPRRGPNEQFF,TGTGCCACCAGTGACCCCCGACGAGGCCCCAATGAGCAGTTCTTC
TRBJ1-2,TRBV7-2,-,TRBD1,CASSLETGVRSYGYTF,TGTGCCAGCAGCTTAGAGACAGGGGTTCGCAGCTATGGCTACACCTTC
TRBJ2-3,TRBV5-4,-,-,CASSTDGTSTDTQYF,TGTGCCAGCAGCACGGATGGAACTAGCACAGATACGCAGTATTTT
TRBJ1-2,TRBV25-1,-,-,CASSESGINYGYTF,TGTGCCAGCAGTGAATCAGGAATTAACTATGGCTACACCTTC
TRBJ1-2,TRBV5-6,-,-,CASSDGRGDYGYTF,TGTGCCAGCAGCGACGGACGAGGGGACTATGGCTACACCTTC
TRBJ2-1,TRBV24-1,-,-,CATSHHNEQFF,TGTGCCACCAGCCACCACAATGAGCAGTTCTTC
TRBJ2-1,TRBV3-1/TRBV3-2,-,-,CASSLNWLPNNEQFF,TGTGCCAGCAGCCTAAACTGGCTTCCCAACAATGAGCAGTTCTTC
TRBJ2-5,TRBV18,-,TRBD2,CASSGLAGSVQETQYF,TGTGCCAGCTCCGGACTAGCGGGGAGCGTCCAAGAGACCCAGTACTTC
TRBJ1-3,TRBV9,-,TRBD1,CASSVSTGAGNTIYF,TGTGCCAGCAGCGTATCAACAGGGGCCGGAAACACCATATATTTT
TRBJ2-5,TRBV28,-,TRBD2,CASSLFGGSGQETQYF,TGTGCCAGCAGTTTATTTGGCGGGAGCGGTCAAGAGACCCAGTACTTC